This entry lists 14 T cell receptor beta chains sequenced from one sample in a study of cytomegalovirus exposure and HLA in healthy donors. Both 60 Vbeta primers and 13 Jbeta primers went into the PCR. Sequencing used immunoSEQ multiplex PCR; TCRdb keeps in-frame clones, though not all of them. The repertoire consists of 99,000 or so clones, with approximately 11% occurring once and the leading ten covering roughly a sixth. Sequencing was performed on PBMCs. The receptors derive from a middle-aged man in good health and CMV-seropositive.

The CDR3 nucleotides read TGTGCCAGCTCACCGGCCGGGACTACAATTTCAGATACGCAGTATTTT. Amino acids: CASSPAGTTISDTQYF. V usage is TRBV18 and J usage is TRBJ2-3; 7 bases align to TRBD2. In germline, CDR1 is KGHSH, CDR2 LQKENI. CDR3 length: 16 residues. V lost 3 bases, J lost 4 bases, and 10 bases stayed unmatched.

This clone was counted only a few times. The rearrangement links TRBV10-2 to TRBJ1-2, with 7 bases aligning to TRBD1. The V gene's germline CDR1 is WSHSY and CDR2 SAAADI. The CDR3 extends over 14 amino acids. J was trimmed by 5 bases and V by 0 bases; bases with no gene match: 3. The CDR3 nucleotides read TGCGCCAGCAGTGAGTCGAGGGGACAGTATGGCTACACCTTC. This translates into CASSESRGQYGYTF.

The chain employs TRBV6-4 and TRBJ2-5; no definite D call. Trimming left V 6 bases short and J 2 bases short, with 10 bases between. The germline CDR1 and CDR2 sequences are MRHNA and SNTAGT. CDR3 length: 13 amino acids. CDR3 residues: CASRVGRQETQYF. CDR3 nucleotides: TGTGCCAGCAGAGTGGGCAGACAAGAGACCCAGTACTTC.

In this sample, this clone turned up a few times. The genes are TRBV6-6 and TRBJ2-1; TRBD2 might be the D (6 bases). Between the trimmed V and J ends, which lost 5 bases and 5 bases, there was a span of 19 bases. In germline, CDR1 is MNHNY, CDR2 SVGAGI (reference sequence). CDR3 length: 16 residues. The CDR3 region has the DNA TGTGCCAGCAGTCCGACGCGGCTTTTAGCGGACAATGAGCAGTTCTTC. Translated: CASSPTRLLADNEQFF.

Only a few counts were recorded for this clone. The rearrangement joins TRBV27 to TRBJ2-5; the D is unclear. CDR1 is MNHEY and CDR2 is SMNVEV in the germline V gene (reference sequence). Trimming cost V 5 bases and J 4 bases, with 17 bases left between them. The CDR3 runs 15 residues. The CDR3 loop is CASSAQTSQTETQYF. The CDR3 DNA reads TGTGCCAGCAGTGCACAGACCTCGCAGACAGAGACCCAGTACTTC.

This clone was recorded a few times. The chain couples TRBV5-1 to TRBJ2-5; 8 bases agree with TRBD1. Germline loops: CDR1 SGHRS, CDR2 YFSETQ. J was trimmed by 2 bases and V by 4 bases; bases with no gene match: 7. CDR3 length equals 15 residues. The DNA of the CDR3 is TGCGCCAGCAGCGCAAGAGACAGGGGACAAGAGACCCAGTACTTC. Residues: CASSARDRGQETQYF.

The chain couples TRBV11-2 to TRBJ2-1, with TRBD1 matching over 9 bases. This CDR3 has 16 amino acids. The germline V gene encodes CDR1 SGHAT and CDR2 FQNNGV. After removal of 3 bases from V and 9 bases from J, the junction contained 12 bases not matched to a gene. The CDR3: CASSFTGGDFSSEQFF. The CDR3 region has the DNA TGTGCCAGCAGCTTTACAGGGGGCGATTTTAGCAGTGAGCAGTTCTTC.

This clone has a handful of counts. The chain carries TRBV6-5 and TRBJ1-1; D might be TRBD1 (5 bases). Germline V gives CDR1 MNHEY, CDR2 SVGAGI. The CDR3 consists of 16 residues. Trimming cost V 2 bases and J 4 bases, with 17 bases left between them. CDR3 DNA sequence: TGTGCCAGCAGTTACAGGGGAGCTATGGGGGGCACTGAAGCTTTCTTT. Translated, it gives CASSYRGAMGGTEAFF.

V usage is TRBV6-1 and J usage is TRBJ2-7; D is undetermined. Germline loops: CDR1 MNHNS, CDR2 SASEGT. This CDR3 has 15 amino acids. The V and J ends lost 6 bases and 0 bases respectively, with 15 bases between them. CDR3 sequence: CASSATLGLSYEQYF. Written as DNA, the CDR3 is TGTGCCAGCAGCGCCACCCTCGGTCTCTCCTACGAGCAGTACTTC.

This clone came up a few times. The chain recombines TRBV4-3 with TRBJ1-5; TRBD1 matches 8 bases. V shed 2 bases, J shed 7 bases, and the junction held 7 bases outside the gene matches. The CDR3 contains 15 residues. Germline V gene data show CDR1 as LGHNA and CDR2 as YSLEER. CDR3: CASSQRLQGGQPQHF. CDR3 bases: TGCGCCAGCAGCCAACGACTACAGGGGGGACAGCCCCAGCATTTT.

The chain couples TRBV19 to TRBJ2-7; 8 bases line up with TRBD1. Germline values: CDR1 LNHDA, CDR2 SQIVND (reference sequence). V trimming: 5 bases; J trimming: 0 bases; junction bases outside the gene matches: 9. This CDR3 has 16 residues. CDR3: CASSDPGTGASYEQYF. The CDR3 region has the DNA TGTGCCAGTAGTGACCCCGGGACAGGAGCCTCCTACGAGCAGTACTTC.

A word on this clone: At one end the junction does not follow the germline gene, possibly because of a read error. This CDR3 is also generated by other DNA sequences in the sample. V is TRBV6-5 and J is TRBJ2-7; 7 bases line up with TRBD1. Germline V CDR1 and CDR2: MNHEY, SVGAGI. The CDR3 contains 12 residues. As DNA, the CDR3 is TGTGCAAGCAACAGACAGGGCCACGAGCAGTACTTC. Its translation is CASNRQGHEQYF.

V gene TRBV10-1 combines with J gene TRBJ2-7; 7 bases align to TRBD2. CDR1 and CDR2 (germline): WNHNN, SYGVQD (reference sequence). There are 17 residues in the CDR3. After removal of 10 bases from V and 5 bases from J, the junction contained 23 bases not matched to a gene. For the CDR3, the DNA is TGCGCCAAAAGACAAGGGCTGAACGGGAGGTTGTCTGACGAGCAGTACTTC. It encodes CAKRQGLNGRLSDEQYF.

This clone was counted a few times. The rearrangement uses TRBV28 and TRBJ2-1; possibly TRBD1 for D (6 bases). The ends were cut back, 6 bases at V and 0 bases at J, with 9 bases in the middle. The V gene's germline CDR1 is MDHEN and CDR2 SYDVKM. The CDR3 spans 14 residues. The CDR3 DNA reads TGTGCCAGCAGGGACAGAAGCTCCTACAATGAGCAGTTCTTC. As protein: CASRDRSSYNEQFF.